This T cell receptor beta chain was recorded in a study of blood T cell repertoires in COVID-19. About the research overall: Acute and convalescent COVID-19 specimens originated in the United States, Italy and Spain.

Clones were sequenced by immunoSEQ multiplex PCR, and TCRdb holds only the in-frame ones, with some missing. The sample lists 70,000 to 95,000 clones; roughly 80% were seen once. The CDR3 consists of 12 residues. Sequencing input: peripheral blood. The chain couples TRBV21-1 to TRBJ2-5; the table's D call TRBD2 went unverified against the DNA. TRBV21-1 is a pseudogene segment. The sequence was obtained from a woman in her 70s with active or convalescent COVID-19. The DNA of the CDR3 is TGTGCCAGCAGCAAAGGGGGAGGGCCCCAGTACTTC. This gives the protein CASSKGGGPQYF.